This T cell receptor (beta chain) was captured in a study of human thymus T cells. Study results and limitations: Within thymic and blood repertoires, V and J gene usage appeared to be biased.

This CDR3 has 20 amino acids. V gave up 0 bases and J gave up 7 bases, with 30 bases separating them. Germline assignment: CDR1 LNHNV and CDR2 YYDKDF (reference sequence). Thymus was obtained from resections taken during corrective heart surgery. In regard to this clone: Its matching antigen is unknown.

The table came from immunoSEQ multiplex PCR; TCRdb's copy has only in-frame clones and leaves some out. Here the sample spans under 95,000 clones, roughly 96% being singletons. The sample taken for sequencing was thymus tissue. The chain couples TRBV15 to TRBJ2-5; tentatively, D is TRBD2 (11 bases). This TCR was recovered from a girl under three years old with a congenital heart defect but otherwise immunologically healthy. The CDR3 protein is CATSRDLRQGASGRSGTQYF. The CDR3 nucleotides read TGTGCCACCAGCAGAGATCTCCGACAGGGGGCTAGCGGGAGGTCTGGGACCCAGTACTTC.